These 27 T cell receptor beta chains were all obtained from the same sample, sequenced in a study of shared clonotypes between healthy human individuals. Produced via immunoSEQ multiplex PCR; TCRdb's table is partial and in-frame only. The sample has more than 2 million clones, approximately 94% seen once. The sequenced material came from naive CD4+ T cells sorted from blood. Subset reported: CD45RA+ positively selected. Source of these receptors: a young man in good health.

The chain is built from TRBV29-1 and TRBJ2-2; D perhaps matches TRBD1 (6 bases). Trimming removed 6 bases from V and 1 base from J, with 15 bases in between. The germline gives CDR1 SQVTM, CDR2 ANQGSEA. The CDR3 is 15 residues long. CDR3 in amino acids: CSVEQGQKNTGELFF. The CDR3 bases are TGCAGCGTAGAACAGGGCCAAAAGAACACCGGGGAGCTGTTTTTT.

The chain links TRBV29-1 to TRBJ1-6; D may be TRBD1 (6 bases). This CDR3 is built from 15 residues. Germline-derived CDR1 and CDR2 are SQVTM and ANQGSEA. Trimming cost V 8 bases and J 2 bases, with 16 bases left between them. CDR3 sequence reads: CSFAGGGPYNSPLHF. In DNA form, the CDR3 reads TGCAGCTTTGCCGGGGGCGGACCCTATAATTCACCCCTCCACTTT.

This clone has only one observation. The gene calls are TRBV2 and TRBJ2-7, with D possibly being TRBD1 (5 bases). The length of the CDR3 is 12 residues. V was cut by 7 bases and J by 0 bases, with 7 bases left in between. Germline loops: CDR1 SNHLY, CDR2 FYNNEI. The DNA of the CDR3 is TGTGCCAGCAAGGACAACTCCTACGAGCAGTACTTC. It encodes CASKDNSYEQYF.

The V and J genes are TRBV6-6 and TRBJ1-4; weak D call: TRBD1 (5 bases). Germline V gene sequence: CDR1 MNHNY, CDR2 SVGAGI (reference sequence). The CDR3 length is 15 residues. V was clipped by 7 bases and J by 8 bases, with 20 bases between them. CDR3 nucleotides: TGTGCCAGCAACCAAAACGGGGCAGGGAAGGAAAAACTGTTTTTT. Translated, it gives CASNQNGAGKEKLFF.

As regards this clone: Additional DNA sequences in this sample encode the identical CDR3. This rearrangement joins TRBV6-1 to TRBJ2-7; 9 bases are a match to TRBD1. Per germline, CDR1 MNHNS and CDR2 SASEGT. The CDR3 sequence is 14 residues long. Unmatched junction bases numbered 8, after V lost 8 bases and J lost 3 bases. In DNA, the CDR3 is TGTGCCAGCCGACCGGGACAGGGAAGCTACGAGCAGTACTTC. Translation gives CASRPGQGSYEQYF.

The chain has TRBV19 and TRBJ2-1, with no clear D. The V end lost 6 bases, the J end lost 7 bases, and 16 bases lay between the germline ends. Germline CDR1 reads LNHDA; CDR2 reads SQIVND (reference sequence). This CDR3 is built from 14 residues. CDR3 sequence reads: CASRRADRPNEQFF. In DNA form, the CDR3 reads TGTGCCAGTAGACGGGCGGATCGGCCAAATGAGCAGTTCTTC.

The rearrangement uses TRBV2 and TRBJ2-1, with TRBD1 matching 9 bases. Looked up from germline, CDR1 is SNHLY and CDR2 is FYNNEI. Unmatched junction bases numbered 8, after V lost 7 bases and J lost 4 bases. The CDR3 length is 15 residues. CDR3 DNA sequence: TGTGCCAGCACCGGGGGGACAGGGAATTACAATGAGCAGTTCTTC. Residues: CASTGGTGNYNEQFF.

Here the CDR3 reads CASSWRGRVDGYTF. The CDR3 nucleotides read TGCGCCAGCAGCTGGCGGGGAAGGGTAGATGGCTACACCTTC. V is TRBV5-1 and J is TRBJ1-2; D gene ambiguous. With 3 bases removed from V and 6 bases from J, the gap between germline ends came to 15 bases. This CDR3 has 14 amino acids. Germline V gives CDR1 SGHRS, CDR2 YFSETQ.

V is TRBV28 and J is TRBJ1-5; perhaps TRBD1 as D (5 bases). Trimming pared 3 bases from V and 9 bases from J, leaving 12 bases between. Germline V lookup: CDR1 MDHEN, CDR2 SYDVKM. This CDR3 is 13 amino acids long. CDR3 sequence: CASSFSGPMPQHF. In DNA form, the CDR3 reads TGTGCCAGCAGTTTCTCGGGACCCATGCCCCAGCATTTT.

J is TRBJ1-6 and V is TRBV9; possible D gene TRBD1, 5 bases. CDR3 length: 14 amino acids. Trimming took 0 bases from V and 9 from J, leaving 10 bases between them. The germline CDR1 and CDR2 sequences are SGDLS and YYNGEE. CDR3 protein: CASSVGGGGSPLHF. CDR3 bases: TGTGCCAGCAGCGTAGGGGGCGGCGGTTCACCCCTCCACTTT.

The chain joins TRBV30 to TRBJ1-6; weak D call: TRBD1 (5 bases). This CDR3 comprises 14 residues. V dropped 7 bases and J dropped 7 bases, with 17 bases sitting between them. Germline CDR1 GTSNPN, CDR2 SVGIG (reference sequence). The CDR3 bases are TGTGCCTTCATTGGGGGAAAGGACAATTCACCCCTCCACTTT. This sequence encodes CAFIGGKDNSPLHF.

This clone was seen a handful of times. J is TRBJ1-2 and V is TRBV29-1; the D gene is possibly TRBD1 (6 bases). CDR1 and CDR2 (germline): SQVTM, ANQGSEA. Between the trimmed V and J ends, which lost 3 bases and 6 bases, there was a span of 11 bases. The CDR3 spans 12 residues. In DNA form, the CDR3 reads TGCAGCGTTGAGGGCAGGGACAATGGCTACACCTTC. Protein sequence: CSVEGRDNGYTF. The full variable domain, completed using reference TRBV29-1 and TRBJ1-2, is SAVISQKPSRDICQRGTSLTIQCQVDSQVTMMFWYRQQPGQSLTLIATANQGSEATYESGFVIDKFPISRPNLTFSTLTVSNMSPEDSSIYLCSVEGRDNGYTFGSGTRLTVV.

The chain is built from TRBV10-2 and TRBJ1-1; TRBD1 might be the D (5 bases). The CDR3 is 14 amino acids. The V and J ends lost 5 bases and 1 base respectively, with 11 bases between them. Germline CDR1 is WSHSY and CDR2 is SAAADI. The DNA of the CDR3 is TGCGCCAGCAGTTTAGCCGGGGGGAACACTGAAGCTTTCTTT. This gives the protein CASSLAGGNTEAFF.

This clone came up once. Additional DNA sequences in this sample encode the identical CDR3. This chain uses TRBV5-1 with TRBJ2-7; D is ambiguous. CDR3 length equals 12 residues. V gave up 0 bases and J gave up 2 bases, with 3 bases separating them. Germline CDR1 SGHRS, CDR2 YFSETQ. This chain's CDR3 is CASSLDTYEQYF. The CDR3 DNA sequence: TGCGCCAGCAGCTTGGACACCTACGAGCAGTACTTC.

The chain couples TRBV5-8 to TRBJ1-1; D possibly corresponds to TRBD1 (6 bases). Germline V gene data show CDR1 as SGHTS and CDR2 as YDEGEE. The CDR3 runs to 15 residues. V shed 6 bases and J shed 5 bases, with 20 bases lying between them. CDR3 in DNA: TGTGCCAGCACCCTTGGAGGGACATTAGGAACTGAAGCTTTCTTT. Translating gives CASTLGGTLGTEAFF.

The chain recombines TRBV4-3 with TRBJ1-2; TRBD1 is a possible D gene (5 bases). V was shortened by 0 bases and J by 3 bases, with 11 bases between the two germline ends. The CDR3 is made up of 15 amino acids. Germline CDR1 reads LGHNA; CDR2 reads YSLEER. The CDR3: CASSQEVVGDYGYTF. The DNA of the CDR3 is TGCGCCAGCAGCCAAGAGGTAGTAGGGGACTATGGCTACACCTTC.

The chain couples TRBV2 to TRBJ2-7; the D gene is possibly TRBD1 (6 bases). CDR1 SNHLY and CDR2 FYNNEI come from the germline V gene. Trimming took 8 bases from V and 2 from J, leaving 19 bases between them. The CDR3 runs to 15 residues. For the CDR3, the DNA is TGTGCCAGCGCACCTGGGACAAGACTTACCTACGAGCAGTACTTC. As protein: CASAPGTRLTYEQYF.

This chain's CDR3 is CASSKLDRGIFHTENIQYF. The CDR3 DNA reads as TGTGCCAGCAGCAAACTGGACAGGGGAATTTTTCATACGGAAAACATTCAGTACTTC. The chain couples TRBV21-1 to TRBJ2-4; the table names TRBD1, a call not compared with the DNA. TRBV21-1 represents a pseudogene. This CDR3 spans 19 amino acids.

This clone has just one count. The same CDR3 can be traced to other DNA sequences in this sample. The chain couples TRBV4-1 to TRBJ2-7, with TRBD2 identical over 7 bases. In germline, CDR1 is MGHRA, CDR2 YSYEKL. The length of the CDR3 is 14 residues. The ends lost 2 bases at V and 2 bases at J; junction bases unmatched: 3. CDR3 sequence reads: CASSQPGGTYEQYF. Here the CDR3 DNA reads TGCGCCAGCAGCCAACCCGGGGGGACCTACGAGCAGTACTTC.

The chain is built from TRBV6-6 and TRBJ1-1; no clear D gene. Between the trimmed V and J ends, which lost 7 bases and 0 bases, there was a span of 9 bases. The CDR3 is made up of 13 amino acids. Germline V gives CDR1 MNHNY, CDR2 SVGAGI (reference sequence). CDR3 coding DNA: TGTGCCAGCATGCGAGGATTGAACACTGAAGCTTTCTTT. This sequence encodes CASMRGLNTEAFF.

CDR3 coding DNA: TGTGCCAGCAGGACACTGGGACAGGGGATATATCAGCCCCAGCATTTT. Protein: CASRTLGQGIYQPQHF. This chain uses TRBV28 with TRBJ1-5; 10 nucleotides line up with TRBD1. The CDR3 extends over 16 amino acids. J gave up 5 bases and V 6 bases, and 10 bases lay outside the gene matches. The germline V gene encodes CDR1 MDHEN and CDR2 SYDVKM.

The CDR3 region is CAWNSGEDTQYF. The CDR3 DNA reads as TGTGCCTGGAACTCCGGCGAGGATACGCAGTATTTT. This chain joins TRBV30 and TRBJ2-3; D unresolved. CDR3 length: 12 residues. Between the trimmed V and J ends, which lost 4 bases and 6 bases, there was a span of 11 bases. CDR1 GTSNPN and CDR2 SVGIG come from the germline V gene (reference sequence). The full variable domain, with the rest looked up from reference TRBV30 and TRBJ2-3, is SQTIHQWPATLVQPVGSPLSLECTVEGTSNPNLYWYRQAAGRGLQLLFYSVGIGQISSEVPQNLSASRPQDRQFILSSKKLLLSDSGFYLCAWNSGEDTQYFGPGTRLTVL.

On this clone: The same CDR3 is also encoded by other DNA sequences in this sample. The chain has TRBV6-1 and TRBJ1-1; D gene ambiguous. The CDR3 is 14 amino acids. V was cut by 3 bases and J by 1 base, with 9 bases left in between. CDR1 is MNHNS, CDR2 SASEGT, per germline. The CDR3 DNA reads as TGTGCCAGCAGTGAGAGAGGGTGGAACACTGAAGCTTTCTTT. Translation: CASSERGWNTEAFF.

The CDR3 nucleotides read TGTGCCAGCAGTGACTCCGGGGCGGGAGGCGTCACTGAAGCTTTCTTT. Translation gives CASSDSGAGGVTEAFF. V gene TRBV6-4 combines with J gene TRBJ1-1; possibly TRBD1 for D (5 bases). Germline V gene sequence: CDR1 MRHNA, CDR2 SNTAGT. This CDR3 is 16 amino acids long. V lost 0 bases to trimming and J lost 4 bases, with 15 bases between them.

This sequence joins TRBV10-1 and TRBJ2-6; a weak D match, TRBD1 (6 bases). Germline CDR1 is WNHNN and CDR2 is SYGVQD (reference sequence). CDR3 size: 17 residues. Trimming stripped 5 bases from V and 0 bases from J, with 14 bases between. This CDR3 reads CASSPGQAFSGANVLTF. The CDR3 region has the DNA TGCGCCAGCAGTCCGGGACAAGCCTTCTCTGGGGCCAACGTCCTGACTTTC.

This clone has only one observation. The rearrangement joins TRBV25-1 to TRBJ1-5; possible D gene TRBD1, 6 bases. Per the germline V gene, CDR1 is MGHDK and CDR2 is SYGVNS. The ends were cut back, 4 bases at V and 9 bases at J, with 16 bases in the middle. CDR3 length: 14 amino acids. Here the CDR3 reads CASSVSGGQGPQHF. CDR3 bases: TGTGCCAGCAGTGTTTCTGGGGGCCAGGGGCCCCAGCATTTT.

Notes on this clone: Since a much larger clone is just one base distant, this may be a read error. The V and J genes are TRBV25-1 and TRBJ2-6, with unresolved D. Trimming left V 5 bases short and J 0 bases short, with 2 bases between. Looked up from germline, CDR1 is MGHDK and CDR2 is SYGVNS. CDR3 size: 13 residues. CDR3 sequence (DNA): TGTGCCAGCAGTTTCTCTGGGGCCAACGTCCTGACTTTC. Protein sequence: CASSFSGANVLTF. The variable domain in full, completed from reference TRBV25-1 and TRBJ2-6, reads EADIYQTPRYLVIGTGKKITLECSQTMGHDKMYWYQQDPGMELHLIHYSYGVNSTEKGDLSSESTVSRIRTEHFPLTLESARPSHTSQYLCASSFSGANVLTFGAGSRLTVL.